These T cell receptor beta chains were read from a single sample in a study of technical replicates of blood from a few donors. Measured with immunoSEQ multiplex PCR; TCRdb has only the in-frame clones, and not every one. In the table there are some 14,000 clones, roughly 80% of which are singletons. Sequencing input: PBMCs. These receptor sequences come from a human donor in good health. CDR3s include the opening cysteine and the closing phenylalanine or tryptophan. Fields, in order: J gene, V gene, CDR3 protein.

>TRBJ1-2|TRBV28
CASSDPGLTSYGYTF
>TRBJ2-1|TRBV29-1
CSVEDLRNEQFF
>TRBJ1-2|TRBV19
CASSTLPPGGRGYTF
>TRBJ2-2|TRBV5-1
CASSQGDRVTGELFF
>TRBJ2-1|TRBV5-1
CASSSPGQVVDEQFF
>TRBJ1-5|TRBV28
CASSLPYGYEPQHF
>TRBJ1-2|TRBV2
CASSTQGENYGYTF
>TRBJ2-5|TRBV30
CAWGGQTETQYF
>TRBJ1-3|TRBV6-5
CASSYRGLSGNTIYF
>TRBJ2-3|TRBV6-1
CASSATRAFGTDTQYF
>TRBJ1-3|TRBV6-5
CASRPQGASGNTIYF
>TRBJ2-7|TRBV28
CASSLSIRGLNEQYF
>TRBJ2-7|TRBV4-1
CASSQDEGVGSYEQYF
>TRBJ2-2|TRBV5-1
CASSRRGQNTGELFF
>TRBJ2-1|TRBV11-3
CASSLATGGLEQFF
>TRBJ2-5|TRBV15
CATSRGGGQGQETQYF
>TRBJ2-5|TRBV5-1
CASSLLGPQETQYF
>TRBJ2-7|TRBV7-2
CASSMSGSITYEQYF
>TRBJ1-1|TRBV27
CASSSLVSAEAFF
>TRBJ2-7|TRBV7-6
CASSSKGQGVYEQYF
>TRBJ2-3|TRBV11-2
CASSLDGTFRTDTQYF
>TRBJ2-1|TRBV6-1
CASSDLSGGRGVEQFF
>TRBJ2-2|TRBV7-7
CASSRTGSDTGELFF
>TRBJ2-7|TRBV5-8
CASSFGVGTGVYEQYF
>TRBJ1-4|TRBV5-1
CASSLGGRSDEKLFF
>TRBJ2-5|TRBV18
CASSPTRVSETQYF
>TRBJ2-2|TRBV30
CAWNRGNTGELFF
>TRBJ2-3|TRBV6-4
CASSTTSGSTDTQYF
>TRBJ1-1|TRBV7-9
CASSLGGAGGATEAFF
>TRBJ2-3|TRBV2
CASKLGSETDTQYF
>TRBJ2-7|TRBV2
CASSGGLADRYEQYF
>TRBJ1-2|TRBV11-2
CASSFAGVQGGYTF
>TRBJ2-1|TRBV7-2
CASSPTSGRIAEQFF
>TRBJ2-7|TRBV5-1
CASREGGASYEQYF
>TRBJ1-2|TRBV29-1
CSVDVGTGLRYGYTF